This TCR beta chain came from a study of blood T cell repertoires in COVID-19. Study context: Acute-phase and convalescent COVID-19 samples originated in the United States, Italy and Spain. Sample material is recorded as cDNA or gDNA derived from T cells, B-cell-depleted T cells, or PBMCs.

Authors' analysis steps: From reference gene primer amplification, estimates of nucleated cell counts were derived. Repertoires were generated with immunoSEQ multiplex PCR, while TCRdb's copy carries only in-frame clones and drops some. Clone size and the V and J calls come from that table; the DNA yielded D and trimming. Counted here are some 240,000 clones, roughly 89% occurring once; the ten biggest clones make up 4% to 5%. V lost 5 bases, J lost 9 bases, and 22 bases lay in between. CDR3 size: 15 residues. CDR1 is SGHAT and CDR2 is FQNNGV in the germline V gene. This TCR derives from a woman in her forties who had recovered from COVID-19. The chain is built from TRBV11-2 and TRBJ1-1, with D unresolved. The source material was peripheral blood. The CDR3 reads CASSPLAGRAPKAFF. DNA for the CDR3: TGTGCCAGCAGCCCCCTCGCCGGGCGGGCACCTAAAGCTTTCTTT. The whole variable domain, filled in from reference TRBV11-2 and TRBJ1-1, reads EAGVAQSPRYKIIEKRQSVAFWCNPISGHATLYWYQQILGQGPKLLIQFQNNGVVDDSQLPKDRFSAERLKGVDSTLKIQPAKLEDSAVYLCASSPLAGRAPKAFFGQGTRLTVV.